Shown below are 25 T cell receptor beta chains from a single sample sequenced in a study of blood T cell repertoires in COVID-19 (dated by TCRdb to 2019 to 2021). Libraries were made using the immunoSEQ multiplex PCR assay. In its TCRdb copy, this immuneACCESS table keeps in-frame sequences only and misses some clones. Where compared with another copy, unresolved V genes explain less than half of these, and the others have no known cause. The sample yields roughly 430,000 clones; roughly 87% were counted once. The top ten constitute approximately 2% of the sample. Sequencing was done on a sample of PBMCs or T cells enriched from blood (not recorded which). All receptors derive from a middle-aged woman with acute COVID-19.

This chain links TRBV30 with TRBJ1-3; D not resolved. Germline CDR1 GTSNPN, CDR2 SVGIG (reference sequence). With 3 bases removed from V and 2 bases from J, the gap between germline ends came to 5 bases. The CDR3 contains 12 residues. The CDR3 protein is CAWRETGNTIYF. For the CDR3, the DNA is TGTGCCTGGAGGGAGACTGGAAACACCATATATTTT.

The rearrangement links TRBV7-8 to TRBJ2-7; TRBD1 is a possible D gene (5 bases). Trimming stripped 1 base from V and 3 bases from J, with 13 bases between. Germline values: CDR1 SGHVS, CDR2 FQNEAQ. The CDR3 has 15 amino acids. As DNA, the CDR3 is TGTGCCAGCAGCTTAGACAGGACAATCGGCTACGAGCAGTACTTC. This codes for CASSLDRTIGYEQYF.

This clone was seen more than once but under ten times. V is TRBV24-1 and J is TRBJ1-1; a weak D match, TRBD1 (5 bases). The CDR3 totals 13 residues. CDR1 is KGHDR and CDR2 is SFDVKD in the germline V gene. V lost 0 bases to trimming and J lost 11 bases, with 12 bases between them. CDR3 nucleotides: TGTGCCACCAGTGATTTGCCCGGGGGGAAGGCTTTCTTT. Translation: CATSDLPGGKAFF.

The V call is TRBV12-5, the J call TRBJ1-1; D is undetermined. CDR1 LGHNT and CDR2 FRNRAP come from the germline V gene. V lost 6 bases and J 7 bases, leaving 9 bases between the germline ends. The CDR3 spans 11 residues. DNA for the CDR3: TGTGCTAGTGGCACAATTCGTGAAGCTTTCTTT. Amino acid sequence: CASGTIREAFF.

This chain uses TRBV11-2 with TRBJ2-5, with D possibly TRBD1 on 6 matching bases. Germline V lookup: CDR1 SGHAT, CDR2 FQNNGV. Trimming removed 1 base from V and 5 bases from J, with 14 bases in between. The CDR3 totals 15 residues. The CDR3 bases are TGTGCCAGCAGCTTAGGCCCAGGGGTTCGGGAGACCCAGTACTTC. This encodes CASSLGPGVRETQYF.

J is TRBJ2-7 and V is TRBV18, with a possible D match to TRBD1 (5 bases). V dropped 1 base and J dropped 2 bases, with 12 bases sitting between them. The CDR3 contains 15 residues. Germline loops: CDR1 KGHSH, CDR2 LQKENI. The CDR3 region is CASSPRAGLTYEQYF. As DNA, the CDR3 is TGTGCCAGCTCACCACGGGCAGGGCTTACCTACGAGCAGTACTTC.

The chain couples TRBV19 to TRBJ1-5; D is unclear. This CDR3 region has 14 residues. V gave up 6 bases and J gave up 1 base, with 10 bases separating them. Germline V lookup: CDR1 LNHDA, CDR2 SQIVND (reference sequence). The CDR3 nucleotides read TGTGCCAGTAGCATACCGGGGAGCAATCAGCCCCAGCATTTT. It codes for CASSIPGSNQPQHF.

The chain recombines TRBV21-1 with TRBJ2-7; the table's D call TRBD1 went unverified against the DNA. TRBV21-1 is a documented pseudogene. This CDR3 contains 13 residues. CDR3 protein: CASSKWGQDFEYF. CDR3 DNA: TGTGCCAGCAGCAAATGGGGACAGGATTTTGAGTACTTC.

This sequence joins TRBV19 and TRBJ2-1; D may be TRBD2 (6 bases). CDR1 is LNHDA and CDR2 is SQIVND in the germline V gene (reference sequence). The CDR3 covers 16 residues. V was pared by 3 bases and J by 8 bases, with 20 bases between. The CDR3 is CASSIGARGGWDEQFF. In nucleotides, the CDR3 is TGTGCCAGTAGTATCGGAGCAAGGGGAGGTTGGGATGAGCAGTTCTTC.

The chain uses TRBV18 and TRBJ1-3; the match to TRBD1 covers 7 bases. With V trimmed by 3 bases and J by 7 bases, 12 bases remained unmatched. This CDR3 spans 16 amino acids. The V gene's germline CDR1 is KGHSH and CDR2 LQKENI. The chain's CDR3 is CASSPSGDSGWNTIYF. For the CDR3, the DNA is TGTGCCAGCTCACCTTCCGGGGACAGCGGTTGGAACACCATATATTTT. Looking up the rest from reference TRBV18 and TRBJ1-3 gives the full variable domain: NAGVMQNPRHLVRRRGQEARLRCSPMKGHSHVYWYRQLPEEGLKFMVYLQKENIIDESGMPKERFSAEFPKEGPSILRIQQVVRGDSAAYFCASSPSGDSGWNTIYFGEGSWLTVV.

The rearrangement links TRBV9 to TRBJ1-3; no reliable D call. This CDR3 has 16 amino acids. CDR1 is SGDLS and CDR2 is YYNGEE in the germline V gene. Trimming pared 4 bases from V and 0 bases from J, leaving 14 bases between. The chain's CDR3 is CASSPLGGDSGNTIYF. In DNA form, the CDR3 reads TGTGCCAGCAGCCCCCTTGGCGGGGACTCTGGAAACACCATATATTTT.

The CDR3 DNA sequence: TGCGCCAGCAGTGACCCCCGGGACAGGGGTAATCAGCCCCAGCATTTT. Translated: CASSDPRDRGNQPQHF. The chain recombines TRBV10-1 with TRBJ1-5; 10 bases match TRBD1. The ends lost 3 bases at V and 4 bases at J; junction bases unmatched: 6. The CDR3 spans 16 residues. In germline, CDR1 is WNHNN, CDR2 SYGVQD (reference sequence).

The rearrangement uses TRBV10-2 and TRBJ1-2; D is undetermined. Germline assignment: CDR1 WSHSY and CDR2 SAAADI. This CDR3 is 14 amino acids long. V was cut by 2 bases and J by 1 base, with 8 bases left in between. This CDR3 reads CASSEPPINYGYTF. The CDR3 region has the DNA TGCGCCAGCAGTGAGCCGCCTATTAACTATGGCTACACCTTC.

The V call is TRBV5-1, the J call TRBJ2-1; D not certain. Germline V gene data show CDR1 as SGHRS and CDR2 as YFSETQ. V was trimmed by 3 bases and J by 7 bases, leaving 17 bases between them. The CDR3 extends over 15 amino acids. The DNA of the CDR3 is TGCGCCAGCAGCTACAGTGTCAATATGCGTAATGAGCAGTTCTTC. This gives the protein CASSYSVNMRNEQFF. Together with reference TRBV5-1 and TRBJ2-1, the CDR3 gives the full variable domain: KAGVTQTPRYLIKTRGQQVTLSCSPISGHRSVSWYQQTPGQGLQFLFEYFSETQRNKGNFPGRFSGRQFSNSRSEMNVSTLELGDSALYLCASSYSVNMRNEQFFGPGTRLTVL.

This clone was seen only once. The CDR3 region is CASSENRGGNTIYF. CDR3 DNA sequence: TGTGCCAGCAGTGAAAACCGGGGTGGAAACACCATATATTTT. The chain uses TRBV2 and TRBJ1-3, with D unclear. The germline V gene has CDR1 SNHLY and CDR2 FYNNEI. This CDR3 is 14 amino acids long. V lost 2 bases and J 3 bases, leaving 8 bases between the germline ends.

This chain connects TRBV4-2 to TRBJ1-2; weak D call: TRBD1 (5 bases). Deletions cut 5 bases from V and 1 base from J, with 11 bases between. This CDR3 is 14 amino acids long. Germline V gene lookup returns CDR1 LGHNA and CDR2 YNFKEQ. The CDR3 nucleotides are TGTGCCAGCAGCTCGTGGGGGGATAACTATGGCTACACCTTC. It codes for CASSSWGDNYGYTF.

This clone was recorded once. The CDR3 nucleotides read TGTGCCCAAAACGACAGGGACTATGGCTACACCTTC. This translates into CAQNDRDYGYTF. This chain links TRBV30 with TRBJ1-2; 7 nucleotides agree with TRBD1. Trimming cost V 8 bases and J 3 bases; bases outside gene matches: 6. The CDR3 consists of 12 residues. Per the germline V gene, CDR1 is GTSNPN and CDR2 is SVGIG (reference sequence). The entire variable domain, with the rest obtained from reference TRBV30 and TRBJ1-2, is as follows: SQTIHQWPATLVQPVGSPLSLECTVEGTSNPNLYWYRQAAGRGLQLLFYSVGIGQISSEVPQNLSASRPQDRQFILSSKKLLLSDSGFYLCAQNDRDYGYTFGSGTRLTVV.

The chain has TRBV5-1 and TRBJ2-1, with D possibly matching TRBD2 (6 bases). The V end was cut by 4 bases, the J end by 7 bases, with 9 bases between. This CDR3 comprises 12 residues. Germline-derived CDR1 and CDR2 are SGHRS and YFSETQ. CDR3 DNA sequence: TGCGCCAGCAGCACGACTAGAAATGAGCAGTTCTTC. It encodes CASSTTRNEQFF.

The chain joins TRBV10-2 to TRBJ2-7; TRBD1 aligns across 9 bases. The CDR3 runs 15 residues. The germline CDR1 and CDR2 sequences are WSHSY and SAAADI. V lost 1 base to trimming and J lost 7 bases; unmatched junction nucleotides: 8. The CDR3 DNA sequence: TGCGCCAGCAGTGAGTTGGGACAGGGCACCCGGGAGCAGTACTTC. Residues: CASSELGQGTREQYF.

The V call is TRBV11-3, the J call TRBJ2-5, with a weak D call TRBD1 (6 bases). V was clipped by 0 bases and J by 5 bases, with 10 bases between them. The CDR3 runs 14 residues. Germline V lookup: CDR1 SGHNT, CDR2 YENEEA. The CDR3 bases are TGTGCCAGCAGCTTAGAACACAGGGCTGAGACCCAGTACTTC. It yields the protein CASSLEHRAETQYF.

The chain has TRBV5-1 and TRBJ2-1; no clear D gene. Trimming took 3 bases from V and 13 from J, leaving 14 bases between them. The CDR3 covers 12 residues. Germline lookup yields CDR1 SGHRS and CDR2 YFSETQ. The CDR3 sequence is CASSSEESSQFF. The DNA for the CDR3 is TGCGCCAGCAGCTCCGAAGAGTCCTCTCAGTTCTTC.

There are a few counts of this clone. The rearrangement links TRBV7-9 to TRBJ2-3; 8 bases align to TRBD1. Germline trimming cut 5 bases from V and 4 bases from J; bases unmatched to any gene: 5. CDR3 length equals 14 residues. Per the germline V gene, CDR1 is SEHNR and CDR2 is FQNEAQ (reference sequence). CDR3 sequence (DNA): TGTGCCAGCAGCATCAGGACAGGGTCAGATACGCAGTATTTT. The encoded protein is CASSIRTGSDTQYF.

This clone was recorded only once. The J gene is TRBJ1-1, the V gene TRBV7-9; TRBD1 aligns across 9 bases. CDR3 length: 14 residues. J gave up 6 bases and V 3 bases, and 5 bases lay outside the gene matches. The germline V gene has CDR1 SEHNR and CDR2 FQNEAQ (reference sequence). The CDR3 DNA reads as TGTGCCAGCAGCTTCACAGGGGGCGGGTCTGAAGCTTTCTTT. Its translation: CASSFTGGGSEAFF.

The CDR3 protein is CASSPSLAAEQFF. The CDR3 DNA is TGTGCCAGCAGCCCTAGTCTAGCAGCTGAGCAGTTCTTC. The chain is built from TRBV13 and TRBJ2-1, with D possibly being TRBD2 (5 bases). The CDR3 is 13 residues long. Trimming took 5 bases from V and 9 from J, leaving 14 bases between them. Germline lookup yields CDR1 PRHDT and CDR2 FYEKMQ (reference sequence).

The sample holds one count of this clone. This chain's CDR3 is CASSVSGLNQPQHF. The DNA for the CDR3 is TGCGCCAGCAGTGTGTCGGGGCTAAATCAGCCCCAGCATTTT. V gene TRBV10-2 combines with J gene TRBJ1-5; tentatively, D is TRBD1 (5 bases). The V end was cut by 4 bases, the J end by 4 bases, with 11 bases between. Germline-derived CDR1 and CDR2 are WSHSY and SAAADI. The CDR3 totals 14 residues.